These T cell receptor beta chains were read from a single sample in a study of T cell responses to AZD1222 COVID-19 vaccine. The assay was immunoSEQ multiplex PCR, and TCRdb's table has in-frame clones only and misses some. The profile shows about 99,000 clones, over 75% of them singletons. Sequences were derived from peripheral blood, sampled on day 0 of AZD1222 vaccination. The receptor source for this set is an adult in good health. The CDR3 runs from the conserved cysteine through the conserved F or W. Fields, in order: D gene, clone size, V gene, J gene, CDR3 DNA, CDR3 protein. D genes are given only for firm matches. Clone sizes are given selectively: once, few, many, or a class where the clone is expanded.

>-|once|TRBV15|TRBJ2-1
TGTGCCACCAGCATATTGGGTATTTATGAGCAGTTCTTC
CATSILGIYEQFF
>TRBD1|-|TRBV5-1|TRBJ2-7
TGCGCCAGCAGCTTGGCCTCGGGCAGGGGGCTCTCCTACGAGCAGTACTTC
CASSLASGRGLSYEQYF
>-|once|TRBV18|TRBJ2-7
TGTGCCAGCTCACCACCACAGAGGACCTACGAGCAGTACTTC
CASSPPQRTYEQYF
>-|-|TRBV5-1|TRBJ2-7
TGCGCCAGCAGCCCGCAGACAGGACCAACCTACGAGCAGTACTTC
CASSPQTGPTYEQYF
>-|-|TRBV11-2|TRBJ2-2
TGTGCCAGCAGCTTAGCCCGGGGTGGAACCGGGGAGCTGTTTTTT
CASSLARGGTGELFF
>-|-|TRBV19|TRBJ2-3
TGTGCCAGTAGTAAACTAGTGGGGGGCCTCACAGATACGCAGTATTTT
CASSKLVGGLTDTQYF
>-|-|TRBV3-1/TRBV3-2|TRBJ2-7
TGTGCCAGCAGCCCGAATCTGTACGAGCAGTACTTC
CASSPNLYEQYF
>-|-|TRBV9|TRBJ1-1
TGTGCCAGCAGCGTAGTGGGGCACTGGAACACTGAAGCTTTCTTT
CASSVVGHWNTEAFF
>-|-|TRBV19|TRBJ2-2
TGTGCCAGTAGTAACCCAATTACAGCAGCCTTGAACACCGGGGAGCTGTTTTTT
CASSNPITAALNTGELFF
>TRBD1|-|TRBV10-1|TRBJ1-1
TGCGCCAGCAGTGAGTCCCAGACCTGGGACAGGGCAGACACTGAAGCTTTCTTT
CASSESQTWDRADTEAFF
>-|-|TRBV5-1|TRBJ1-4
TGCGCCAGCAGCATTCCCGGGGATAATGAAAAACTGTTTTTT
CASSIPGDNEKLFF
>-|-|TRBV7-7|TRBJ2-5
TGTGCTAGCAGCCCGGGGCAGGGGGGTGAGACCCAGTACTTC
CASSPGQGGETQYF
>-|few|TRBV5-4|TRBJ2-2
TGTGCCAGCAGCTTGTGGGGGCCCGCCGGGGAGCTGTTTTTT
CASSLWGPAGELFF
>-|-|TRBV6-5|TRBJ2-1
TGTGCCAGCGGGGGCAGGGGTGAGCAGTTCTTC
CASGGRGEQFF
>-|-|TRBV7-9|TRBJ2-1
TGTGCCAGCAGCCACCGGGGGACCGACAATGAGCAGTTCTTC
CASSHRGTDNEQFF
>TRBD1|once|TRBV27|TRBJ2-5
TGTGCCAGCAGTTTCGGACAGGGGGCGGTCCAAGAGACCCAGTACTTC
CASSFGQGAVQETQYF
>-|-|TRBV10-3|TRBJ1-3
TGTGCCATCAGGACCACAGACCTCCAGCGAAGATACGACTCTGGAAACACCATATATTTT
CAIRTTDLQRRYDSGNTIYF
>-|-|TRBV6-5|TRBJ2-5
TGTGCCAGCAGTCCCCTAGGGGCCGGAGAGACCCAGTACTTC
CASSPLGAGETQYF
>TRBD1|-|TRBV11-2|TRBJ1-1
TGTGCCATCCTAAGCCGGGACAGGGGGACCGGCACTGAAGCTTTCTTT
CAILSRDRGTGTEAFF
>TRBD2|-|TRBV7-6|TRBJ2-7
TGTGCCAGCAGCAACGGACTAGCGGGGGACTTCTACGAGCAGTACTTC
CASSNGLAGDFYEQYF
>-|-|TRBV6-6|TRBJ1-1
TGTGCCAGCGGCCGGGGGGGGACTGAAGCTTTCTTT
CASGRGGTEAFF
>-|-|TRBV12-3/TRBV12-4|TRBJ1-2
TGTGCCAGCAGTTCCCTCAGGGGTTTCGGCTACACCTTC
CASSSLRGFGYTF
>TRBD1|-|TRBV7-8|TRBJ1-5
TGTGCCAGCAGCCCGATAGGGGGCATAAATCAGCCCCAGCATTTT
CASSPIGGINQPQHF
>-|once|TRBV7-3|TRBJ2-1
TGTGCCAGCAGCTTAGCTAGGGCCTACAATGAGCAGTTCTTC
CASSLARAYNEQFF
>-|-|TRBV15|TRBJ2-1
TGTGCCACCAGCAGGTGGGCCGGAGATGAGCAGTTCTTC
CATSRWAGDEQFF
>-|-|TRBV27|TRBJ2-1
TGTGCCAGCAGTTCTTTAGTGGGGGGGCCGTTTCCGTACAATGAGCAGTTCTTC
CASSSLVGGPFPYNEQFF
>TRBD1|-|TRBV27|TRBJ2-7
TGTGCCAGCAGTCCTGGGACAGCCACTGAGCAGTACTTC
CASSPGTATEQYF
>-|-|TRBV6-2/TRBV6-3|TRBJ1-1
TGTGCCAGCAGTTACACACTTACAGGGAACACTGAAGCTTTCTTT
CASSYTLTGNTEAFF
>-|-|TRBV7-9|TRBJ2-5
TGTGCCAGCAGCTCGACTAGTGGGGGTAGTCGAGAGACCCAGTACTTC
CASSSTSGGSRETQYF
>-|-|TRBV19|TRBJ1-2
TGTGCCAGTAGTATGGGGAGAGACTATGGCTACACCTTC
CASSMGRDYGYTF
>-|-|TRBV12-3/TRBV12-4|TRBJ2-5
TGTGCCAGCAGTTGGGGGGAAGAGACCCAGTACTTC
CASSWGEETQYF
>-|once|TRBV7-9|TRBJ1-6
TGTGCCAGCGGCAGTAGCTCCTATAATTCACCCCTCCACTTT
CASGSSSYNSPLHF
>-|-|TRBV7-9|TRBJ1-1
TGTGCCAGCAGAAAACATCCCCGGCAGGGTGGAGGCACTGAAGCTTTCTTT
CASRKHPRQGGGTEAFF
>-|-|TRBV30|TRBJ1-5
TGTGCCTGGAGTCCGCTCAGCGGTCAGCCCCAGCATTTT
CAWSPLSGQPQHF
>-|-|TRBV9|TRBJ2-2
TGTGCCAGCAGCCTACACCCCGCTGGGAACGAAAACACCGGGGAGCTGTTTTTT
CASSLHPAGNENTGELFF
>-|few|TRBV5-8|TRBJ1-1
TGTGCCAGCAGCTTGGAAGGACGGGGAGCTTTCTTT
CASSLEGRGAFF
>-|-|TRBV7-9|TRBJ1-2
TGTGCCAGCAGCTTAGGGGGGGACCACTATGGCTACACCTTC
CASSLGGDHYGYTF
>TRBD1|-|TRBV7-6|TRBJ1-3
TGTGCCAGCAGCTTGGAGACCGGGACAGGGGGAAACACCATATATTTT
CASSLETGTGGNTIYF
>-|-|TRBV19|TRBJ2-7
TGTGCCAGTAGTATTACAACAGGGAGCTCCTACGAGCAGTACTTC
CASSITTGSSYEQYF
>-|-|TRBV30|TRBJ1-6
TGTGCCTGGAGGGACAGCAGCTCCTATAATTCACCCCTCCACTTT
CAWRDSSSYNSPLHF
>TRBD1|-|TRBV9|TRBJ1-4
TGTGCCAGCACTCAGGGGGCAGGTAATGAAAAACTGTTTTTT
CASTQGAGNEKLFF
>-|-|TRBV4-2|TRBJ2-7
TGTGCCAGCAGCCAGGGCCGGACTACCAACAAAATCTACGAGCAGTACTTC
CASSQGRTTNKIYEQYF
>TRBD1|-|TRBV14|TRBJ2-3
TGTGCCAGCAGCCAAGATTACGGATGGGGACAGGGGCCTTCCCCCAGCACAGATACGCAGTATTTT
CASSQDYGWGQGPSPSTDTQYF
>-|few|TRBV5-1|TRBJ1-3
TGCGCCAGCAGCTTGGCGCCCCAACATGGAAACACCATATATTTT
CASSLAPQHGNTIYF
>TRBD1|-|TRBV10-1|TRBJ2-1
TGCGCCAGCAGTGTTCGAGGACAGGGGGCTGGTGAGCAGTTCTTC
CASSVRGQGAGEQFF
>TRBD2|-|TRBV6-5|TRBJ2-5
TGTGCCAGCCACCGGGGGGATGGAGAGACCCAGTACTTC
CASHRGDGETQYF
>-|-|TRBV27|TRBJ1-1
TGTGCCAGCAGTTTATCACAGGGTGGGACTGAAGCTTTCTTT
CASSLSQGGTEAFF
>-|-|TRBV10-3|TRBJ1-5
TGTGCCATCAGTACAGGGCGGGAACAGCCCCAGCATTTT
CAISTGREQPQHF